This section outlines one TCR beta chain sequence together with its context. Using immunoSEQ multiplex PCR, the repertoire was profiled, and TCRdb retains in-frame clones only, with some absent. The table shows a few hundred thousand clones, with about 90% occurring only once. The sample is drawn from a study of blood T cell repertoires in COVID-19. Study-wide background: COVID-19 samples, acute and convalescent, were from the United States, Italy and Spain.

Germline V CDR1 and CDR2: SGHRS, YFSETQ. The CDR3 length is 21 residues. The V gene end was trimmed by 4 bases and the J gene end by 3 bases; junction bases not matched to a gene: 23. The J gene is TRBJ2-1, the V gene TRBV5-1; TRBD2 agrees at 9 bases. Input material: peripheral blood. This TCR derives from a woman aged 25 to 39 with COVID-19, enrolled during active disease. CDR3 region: CASSQRHSGSAPPLYYNEQFF. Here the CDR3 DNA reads TGCGCCAGCAGCCAAAGACATAGCGGGAGCGCACCCCCTCTTTACTACAATGAGCAGTTCTTC.